Presented here are 29 T cell receptor beta chains from one specimen sequenced in a study of T cell repertoires in ileal Crohn's disease. TCRdb's table, derived via immunoSEQ multiplex PCR, lists solely in-frame clones and lacks some. The sample lists approximately 17,000 clones, approximately 87% occurring once. What was sequenced was ileal tissue. Source of these receptors: an adult with Crohn's disease.

This clone has only one observation. The rearrangement joins TRBV9 to TRBJ1-5; possible D gene TRBD1, 6 bases. V was shortened by 5 bases and J by 3 bases, with 15 bases between the two germline ends. The CDR3 totals 15 residues. Germline CDR1 is SGDLS and CDR2 is YYNGEE. The CDR3, as DNA: TGTGCCAGCAGTGCTCAGGGGAACGCCAATCAGCCCCAGCATTTT. This translates into CASSAQGNANQPQHF.

The rearrangement links TRBV6-5 to TRBJ1-3; D gene unclear. With 7 bases removed from V and 0 bases from J, the gap between germline ends came to 10 bases. Germline CDR1 and CDR2: MNHEY and SVGAGI. This CDR3 comprises 14 residues. CDR3 DNA: TGTGCCAGCACCCCGCGGGGCTCTGGAAACACCATATATTTT. It is translated as CASTPRGSGNTIYF.

This rearrangement joins TRBV4-2 to TRBJ2-1; D unresolved. The CDR3 spans 15 residues. Trimming pared 0 bases from V and 0 bases from J, leaving 6 bases between. Germline CDR1 is LGHNA and CDR2 is YNFKEQ. The CDR3 bases are TGTGCCAGCAGCCAAGATGGCAGCTCCTACAATGAGCAGTTCTTC. Protein product: CASSQDGSSYNEQFF.

This clone occurred once. This rearrangement joins TRBV19 to TRBJ2-7; 16 bases align to TRBD2. The V and J ends lost 5 bases and 4 bases, in that order; junction bases with no gene match: 2. The CDR3 sequence is 15 residues long. Germline CDR1 and CDR2: LNHDA and SQIVND (reference sequence). In DNA form, the CDR3 reads TGTGCCAGTAGTGGGACTAGCGGGGGGGCTTACGAGCAGTACTTC. Protein sequence: CASSGTSGGAYEQYF.

The chain carries TRBV18 and TRBJ2-1; TRBD2 matches at 8 bases. The germline CDR1 and CDR2 sequences are KGHSH and LQKENI. The CDR3 length is 16 residues. Trimming cost V 5 bases and J 0 bases; bases outside gene matches: 6. This chain's CDR3 is CASSESGGGSYNEQFF. CDR3 bases: TGTGCCAGCTCAGAGAGCGGGGGAGGCTCCTACAATGAGCAGTTCTTC. The whole variable domain, remainder taken from reference TRBV18 and TRBJ2-1, is NAGVMQNPRHLVRRRGQEARLRCSPMKGHSHVYWYRQLPEEGLKFMVYLQKENIIDESGMPKERFSAEFPKEGPSILRIQQVVRGDSAAYFCASSESGGGSYNEQFFGPGTRLTVL.

V is TRBV27 and J is TRBJ2-7; perhaps TRBD1 as D (6 bases). V shed 7 bases and J shed 5 bases, with 24 bases lying between them. The length of the CDR3 is 16 residues. In germline, CDR1 is MNHEY, CDR2 SMNVEV (reference sequence). In DNA form, the CDR3 reads TGTGCCAGCACCCCGGGGCAGGGGCTTTCTTGGGACGAGCAGTACTTC. Translating it yields CASTPGQGLSWDEQYF.

The V and J genes are TRBV5-5 and TRBJ1-1; TRBD1 matches at 7 bases. V was pared by 1 base and J by 0 bases, with 3 bases of the junction left unmatched. Germline loops: CDR1 SGHKS, CDR2 YYEKEE (reference sequence). The CDR3 consists of 15 residues. The CDR3, as DNA: TGTGCCAGCAGCTTGACCGGGACAGTGAACACTGAAGCTTTCTTT. Protein sequence: CASSLTGTVNTEAFF. Using reference TRBV5-5 and TRBJ1-1 for the parts outside the CDR3, the full variable domain is DAGVTQSPTHLIKTRGQQVTLRCSPISGHKSVSWYQQVLGQGPQFIFQYYEKEERGRGNFPDRFSARQFPNYSSELNVNALLLGDSALYLCASSLTGTVNTEAFFGQGTRLTVV.

V and J are TRBV11-1 and TRBJ1-4; D is uncertain. This CDR3 has 13 amino acids. Trimming took off 3 bases at V and 8 bases at J, with 10 bases between the two ends. Germline loops: CDR1 SGHAT, CDR2 FQDESV (reference sequence). This CDR3 reads CASSFTGSEKLFF. The CDR3 DNA sequence: TGTGCCAGCAGCTTCACGGGAAGCGAAAAACTGTTTTTT.

The rearrangement joins TRBV10-3 to TRBJ1-1; 9 bases line up with TRBD1. The germline V gene has CDR1 ENHRY and CDR2 SYGVKD. The CDR3 consists of 15 residues. The CDR3 DNA reads TGTGCTTCAACGGGGACAGGGCTTATGAACACTGAAGCTTTCTTT. It is translated as CASTGTGLMNTEAFF.

CDR3 nucleotides: TGCGCCAGCAGCCCAGGACAGGGGTCTGGCTACACCTTC. Protein sequence: CASSPGQGSGYTF. The rearrangement uses TRBV5-1 and TRBJ1-2, with 9 bases lining up with TRBD1. Germline V gives CDR1 SGHRS, CDR2 YFSETQ. The ends lost 4 bases at V and 7 bases at J; junction bases unmatched: 5. The CDR3 spans 13 residues.

This chain joins TRBV7-9 and TRBJ1-5, with D uncertain. Germline CDR1 and CDR2: SEHNR and FQNEAQ (reference sequence). CDR3 length: 17 residues. Trimming pared 0 bases from V and 0 bases from J, leaving 12 bases between. The CDR3 DNA follows: TGTGCCAGCAGCTTAGCGCTCCCCCGAGATAGCAATCAGCCCCAGCATTTT. This translates into CASSLALPRDSNQPQHF.

This sequence joins TRBV6-5 and TRBJ1-4, with D uncertain. V lost 0 bases to trimming and J lost 5 bases, with 10 bases between them. This CDR3 is 15 amino acids long. The germline V gene has CDR1 MNHEY and CDR2 SVGAGI. The CDR3 DNA reads TGTGCCAGCAGTTACTCCCTCGGGGAGAATGAAAAACTGTTTTTT. This gives the protein CASSYSLGENEKLFF.

V gene TRBV7-9 combines with J gene TRBJ2-2; D is perhaps TRBD1 (6 bases). Looked up from germline, CDR1 is SEHNR and CDR2 is FQNEAQ (reference sequence). The CDR3 extends over 17 amino acids. The ends were cut back, 4 bases at V and 1 base at J, with 16 bases in the middle. CDR3 coding DNA: TGTGCCAGCAGCTCCTCGACAGGCGTTTGGAACACCGGGGAGCTGTTTTTT. This encodes CASSSSTGVWNTGELFF.

This clone is a singleton in its sample. The chain recombines TRBV14 with TRBJ2-7; no definite D call. V lost 3 bases, J lost 2 bases, and 8 bases lay in between. Germline V gene data show CDR1 as SGHDN and CDR2 as FVKESK. This CDR3 has 13 residues. In nucleotides, the CDR3 is TGTGCCAGCAGCCACGTGAGGCCCTACGAGCAGTACTTC. The encoded protein is CASSHVRPYEQYF.

This rearrangement joins TRBV10-2 to TRBJ2-7; 7 bases are a match to TRBD1. CDR3 length: 14 residues. Germline V CDR1 and CDR2: WSHSY, SAAADI. Germline trimming cut 8 bases from V and 3 bases from J; bases unmatched to any gene: 10. Written as DNA, the CDR3 is TGCGCCAGCTTCCAGACAGGGTACGGCTACGAGCAGTACTTC. Translated: CASFQTGYGYEQYF.

This rearrangement joins TRBV7-8 to TRBJ2-5; D possibly corresponds to TRBD1 (6 bases). The V end was cut by 5 bases, the J end by 5 bases, with 12 bases between. The germline V gene encodes CDR1 SGHVS and CDR2 FQNEAQ. This CDR3 has 13 amino acids. CDR3 region: CASSRTAGETQYF. The CDR3 DNA sequence: TGTGCCAGCAGCCGGACAGCCGGGGAGACCCAGTACTTC.

This clone was seen only a few times. The J gene is TRBJ2-1, the V gene TRBV12-5; the D gene is possibly TRBD1 (7 bases). The CDR3 length is 15 residues. Trimming took 7 bases from V and 6 from J, leaving 19 bases between them. Germline CDR1 LGHNT, CDR2 FRNRAP. CDR3 in DNA: TGTGCTAGTGCTGGAGGGGGCGAATTGAGCAATGAGCAGTTCTTC. This codes for CASAGGGELSNEQFF.

The chain is built from TRBV5-1 and TRBJ1-3, with a possible D match to TRBD1 (6 bases). The V gene's germline CDR1 is SGHRS and CDR2 YFSETQ. Trimming removed 4 bases at V and 2 bases at J, with 10 bases between. The CDR3 is made up of 14 amino acids. This chain's CDR3 is CASSPGAPGNTIYF. CDR3 nucleotides: TGCGCCAGCAGCCCAGGGGCTCCTGGAAACACCATATATTTT.

The rearrangement uses TRBV18 and TRBJ1-5, with TRBD1 matching over 7 bases. CDR1 is KGHSH, CDR2 LQKENI, per germline. The CDR3 has 14 residues. V shed 4 bases and J 5 bases; nucleotides not matched to a gene: 5. CDR3 region: CASSLGTDHQPQHF. Here the CDR3 DNA reads TGTGCCAGCTCACTGGGGACAGACCATCAGCCCCAGCATTTT. The entire variable domain, with the rest obtained from reference TRBV18 and TRBJ1-5, is as follows: NAGVMQNPRHLVRRRGQEARLRCSPMKGHSHVYWYRQLPEEGLKFMVYLQKENIIDESGMPKERFSAEFPKEGPSILRIQQVVRGDSAAYFCASSLGTDHQPQHFGDGTRLSIL.

The V and J genes are TRBV7-6 and TRBJ1-1; maybe TRBD1 (6 bases). The CDR3 covers 15 residues. Germline CDR1 reads SGHVS; CDR2 reads FNYEAQ. V was trimmed by 1 base and J by 8 bases, leaving 17 bases between them. The CDR3 sequence: CASSLEGHPEGEAFF. The CDR3 region has the DNA TGTGCCAGCAGCTTAGAGGGACACCCAGAGGGAGAAGCTTTCTTT.

A few counts support this clone. V is TRBV7-2 and J is TRBJ1-2; no clear D gene. Trimming shortened V by 0 bases and J by 9 bases, and 14 bases separated the two germline ends. The CDR3 runs 14 residues. The V gene's germline CDR1 is SGHTA and CDR2 FQGNSA. The CDR3 region has the DNA TGTGCCAGCAGCTTAGCTATGGCCGAGGGTCGCTACACCTTC. Its translation: CASSLAMAEGRYTF.

This clone was observed a few times. CDR3 in amino acids: CASSPRGGDRDTQYF. The CDR3 DNA reads as TGTGCCAGCAGCCCCAGAGGGGGGGACCGAGATACGCAGTATTTT. The V gene is TRBV7-2, the J gene TRBJ2-3; a possible D gene is TRBD2 (7 bases). Trimming took off 5 bases at V and 5 bases at J, with 17 bases between the two ends. Germline loops: CDR1 SGHTA, CDR2 FQGNSA. CDR3 length equals 15 residues.

The chain carries TRBV4-3 and TRBJ2-5; tentative D call: TRBD2 (7 bases). The CDR3 contains 17 residues. Germline V gene lookup returns CDR1 LGHNA and CDR2 YSLEER. With 0 bases removed from V and 1 base from J, the gap between germline ends came to 15 bases. CDR3 amino acids: CASSQDAGEGGQETQYF. Written as DNA, the CDR3 is TGCGCCAGCAGCCAAGATGCGGGGGAAGGGGGCCAAGAGACCCAGTACTTC.

The chain employs TRBV7-9 and TRBJ1-1, with 7 bases aligning to TRBD1. Germline V gives CDR1 SEHNR, CDR2 FQNEAQ (reference sequence). The CDR3 spans 14 residues. V lost 3 bases and J lost 7; bases outside the gene matches: 8. The CDR3 loop is CASSFASTGNEAFF. Written as DNA, the CDR3 is TGTGCCAGCAGCTTTGCCTCGACAGGGAATGAAGCTTTCTTT. The whole variable domain, remainder taken from reference TRBV7-9 and TRBJ1-1, is DTGVSQNPRHKITKRGQNVTFRCDPISEHNRLYWYRQTLGQGPEFLTYFQNEAQLEKSRLLSDRFSAERPKGSFSTLEIQRTEQGDSAMYLCASSFASTGNEAFFGQGTRLTVV.

Sample share makes this clone medium-sized (0.01 to 0.1%). The V gene is TRBV7-9, the J gene TRBJ2-3, with 11 bases that match TRBD1. Germline-derived CDR1 and CDR2 are SEHNR and FQNEAQ (reference sequence). V was pared by 5 bases and J by 3 bases, with 1 base of the junction left unmatched. The CDR3 is made up of 14 amino acids. CDR3 sequence reads: CASSGQGATDTQYF. Here the CDR3 DNA reads TGTGCCAGCAGCGGACAGGGGGCGACAGATACGCAGTATTTT.

The chain couples TRBV4-3 to TRBJ2-7; TRBD1 matches at 7 bases. The CDR3 length is 16 residues. The junction had 8 bases not matched to a gene; V was cut back by 0 bases and J by 3 bases. Germline CDR1 is LGHNA and CDR2 is YSLEER. The CDR3 DNA reads as TGCGCCAGCAGCCAAGATTGGGGGACAGAATACTACGAGCAGTACTTC. This codes for CASSQDWGTEYYEQYF.

The chain carries TRBV7-2 and TRBJ2-7, with TRBD1 identical over 9 bases. Germline V gene lookup returns CDR1 SGHTA and CDR2 FQGNSA. With V trimmed by 3 bases and J by 4 bases, 7 bases remained unmatched. The CDR3 covers 15 residues. This CDR3 is CASSLSGQGSYEQYF. Here the CDR3 DNA reads TGTGCCAGCAGCTTGTCGGGACAGGGCTCTTACGAGCAGTACTTC.

This chain links TRBV19 with TRBJ2-1, with 9 bases identical to TRBD1. Germline V gives CDR1 LNHDA, CDR2 SQIVND (reference sequence). The V gene end was trimmed by 1 base and the J gene end by 5 bases; junction bases not matched to a gene: 9. The CDR3 has 17 residues. CDR3 loop: CASSIAGGTGWNNEQFF. The CDR3 region has the DNA TGTGCCAGTAGTATAGCTGGCGGGACAGGGTGGAACAATGAGCAGTTCTTC.

This clone counts as medium-sized. The chain is built from TRBV4-3 and TRBJ2-2, with D tentatively TRBD2 (6 bases). The CDR3 consists of 15 residues. CDR1 is LGHNA, CDR2 YSLEER, per germline. Trimming took off 0 bases at V and 5 bases at J, with 10 bases between the two ends. CDR3 in DNA: TGCGCCAGCAGCCAAGATCCGACTAGGACCGGGGAGCTGTTTTTT. Its protein product is CASSQDPTRTGELFF.